This is a list of T cell receptor beta chains from one sample in a study of shared clonotypes between healthy human individuals. Using immunoSEQ multiplex PCR, the repertoire was profiled, and TCRdb retains in-frame clones only, with some absent. The table records about 1.1 million clones, roughly 80% of them present only once. The sequencing input was memory CD4+ T cells from PBMCs. The receptor source for this set is a man younger than 30 in good health. Some clones in this sample may be carry-over from other donors' samples. Each CDR3 is given with its conserved first and last residue. Fields, in order: V gene, D gene, clone size, J gene, CDR3 protein, CDR3 DNA. A D gene is named only where the DNA matches it firmly. Size is omitted from some rows. Given values are once, few, many or a class for expanded clones.

v_gene: TRBV9; d_gene: .; abundance: .; j_gene: TRBJ1-4; CDR3aa: CASSRAGATNEKLFF; CDR3nt: TGTGCCAGCAGCCGAGCGGGGGCAACTAATGAAAAACTGTTTTTT
v_gene: TRBV5-1; d_gene: TRBD2; abundance: .; j_gene: TRBJ2-1; CDR3aa: CASSFQAGVGNEQFF; CDR3nt: TGCGCCAGCAGCTTTCAAGCGGGAGTAGGCAATGAGCAGTTCTTC
v_gene: TRBV10-2; d_gene: TRBD1; abundance: .; j_gene: TRBJ1-5; CDR3aa: CASSGGDRGFGQPQHF; CDR3nt: TGCGCCAGCAGTGGCGGGGACAGGGGTTTTGGTCAGCCCCAGCATTTT
v_gene: TRBV7-8; d_gene: .; abundance: .; j_gene: TRBJ1-4; CDR3aa: CASSPWGGATNEKLFF; CDR3nt: TGTGCCAGCAGCCCATGGGGGGGTGCAACTAATGAAAAACTGTTTTTT
v_gene: TRBV30; d_gene: .; abundance: once; j_gene: TRBJ1-3; CDR3aa: CAWSVRGPGNTIYF; CDR3nt: TGTGCCTGGAGTGTAAGAGGGCCTGGAAACACCATATATTTT
v_gene: TRBV30; d_gene: .; abundance: .; j_gene: TRBJ1-6; CDR3aa: CAWRFGDSPLHF; CDR3nt: TGTGCCTGGAGGTTTGGGGATTCACCCCTCCACTTT
v_gene: TRBV2; d_gene: TRBD1; abundance: medium-sized; j_gene: TRBJ1-2; CDR3aa: CASSESGGRGYTF; CDR3nt: TGTGCCAGCAGTGAGTCAGGGGGCCGTGGCTACACCTTC
v_gene: TRBV27; d_gene: TRBD1; abundance: .; j_gene: TRBJ1-1; CDR3aa: CASITIHRGITEAFF; CDR3nt: TGTGCCAGCATCACAATCCACAGGGGGATAACTGAAGCTTTCTTT
v_gene: TRBV5-6; d_gene: .; abundance: once; j_gene: TRBJ1-2; CDR3aa: CASSLVRSDSFNYGYTF; CDR3nt: TGTGCCAGCAGCTTGGTCCGATCGGACAGCTTCAACTATGGCTACACCTTC
v_gene: TRBV29-1; d_gene: .; abundance: few; j_gene: TRBJ2-1; CDR3aa: CSVCILRGDEQFF; CDR3nt: TGCAGCGTCTGCATCTTACGGGGCGATGAGCAGTTCTTC
v_gene: TRBV11-2; d_gene: .; abundance: .; j_gene: TRBJ2-2; CDR3aa: CASSFSTSQIAGELFF; CDR3nt: TGTGCCAGCAGCTTTTCGACCAGCCAAATAGCCGGGGAGCTGTTTTTT
v_gene: TRBV5-1; d_gene: .; abundance: .; j_gene: TRBJ1-1; CDR3aa: CASSRFTVATEAFF; CDR3nt: TGCGCCAGCAGCAGATTTACGGTGGCGACTGAAGCTTTCTTT
v_gene: TRBV18; d_gene: .; abundance: .; j_gene: TRBJ1-2; CDR3aa: CASSTSGNYGYTF; CDR3nt: TGTGCCAGCTCAACTAGTGGTAACTATGGCTACACCTTC
v_gene: TRBV2; d_gene: .; abundance: .; j_gene: TRBJ2-5; CDR3aa: CASSDDRTATCYF; CDR3nt: TGTGCCAGCAGTGATGACAGGACAGCTACTTGTTACTTC
v_gene: TRBV6-6; d_gene: .; abundance: few; j_gene: TRBJ1-2; CDR3aa: CASSGKAGRGYTF; CDR3nt: TGTGCCAGCAGCGGCAAGGCAGGGAGAGGCTACACCTTC
v_gene: TRBV11-3; d_gene: .; abundance: once; j_gene: TRBJ2-7; CDR3aa: CASSSGGNSYEQYF; CDR3nt: TGTGCCAGCAGCTCAGGAGGGAACTCATACGAGCAGTACTTC
v_gene: TRBV28; d_gene: .; abundance: .; j_gene: TRBJ2-7; CDR3aa: CASSSPGPTPLLAYEQYF; CDR3nt: TGTGCCAGCAGTTCTCCGGGCCCTACCCCCCTATTGGCCTACGAGCAGTACTTC
v_gene: TRBV27; d_gene: TRBD1; abundance: .; j_gene: TRBJ2-7; CDR3aa: CASSAYSGTAYEQYF; CDR3nt: TGTGCCAGCAGTGCCTATTCCGGGACAGCCTACGAGCAGTACTTC
v_gene: TRBV27; d_gene: .; abundance: .; j_gene: TRBJ1-5; CDR3aa: CASSLLGRNQPQHF; CDR3nt: TGTGCCAGCAGTTTATTAGGACGAAATCAGCCCCAGCATTTT
v_gene: TRBV4-1; d_gene: TRBD2; abundance: .; j_gene: TRBJ2-5; CDR3aa: CAVGAGGYEQYF; CDR3nt: TGCGCCGTCGGGGCGGGAGGCTATGAGCAGTACTTC
v_gene: TRBV7-3; d_gene: TRBD2; abundance: .; j_gene: TRBJ2-1; CDR3aa: CASSSKTSGGIDREQFF; CDR3nt: TGTGCCAGCAGCTCAAAGACTAGCGGGGGTATCGACCGTGAGCAGTTCTTC
v_gene: TRBV5-1; d_gene: TRBD2; abundance: .; j_gene: TRBJ2-1; CDR3aa: CASSPRGAGGSSYNEQFF; CDR3nt: TGCGCCAGCAGTCCTAGGGGAGCGGGAGGAAGCTCCTACAATGAGCAGTTCTTC
v_gene: TRBV7-2; d_gene: .; abundance: .; j_gene: TRBJ1-2; CDR3aa: CASSLDTYYGYTF; CDR3nt: TGTGCCAGCAGCCTGGACACCTACTATGGCTACACCTTC
v_gene: TRBV5-1; d_gene: .; abundance: .; j_gene: TRBJ2-1; CDR3aa: CASSLWTIGGLSEQFF; CDR3nt: TGCGCCAGCAGCCTTTGGACTATCGGAGGATTGAGTGAGCAGTTCTTC
v_gene: TRBV11-2; d_gene: .; abundance: many; j_gene: TRBJ1-4; CDR3aa: CASSRVARVGEKLFF; CDR3nt: TGTGCCAGCAGCCGGGTAGCCAGGGTGGGCGAAAAACTGTTTTTT
v_gene: TRBV6-5; d_gene: TRBD1; abundance: .; j_gene: TRBJ1-2; CDR3aa: CASSLDRLGYTF; CDR3nt: TGTGCCAGCAGCTTGGACAGGTTGGGCTACACCTTC
v_gene: TRBV18; d_gene: .; abundance: .; j_gene: TRBJ1-1; CDR3aa: CASSPIPLQGADAFF; CDR3nt: TGTGCCAGCTCACCTATCCCTTTACAGGGAGCGGACGCTTTCTTT
v_gene: TRBV5-1; d_gene: TRBD2; abundance: .; j_gene: TRBJ2-1; CDR3aa: CASSRAGTSGYNEQFF; CDR3nt: TGCGCCAGCAGCCGCGCCGGGACTAGCGGATACAATGAGCAGTTCTTC
v_gene: TRBV7-2; d_gene: .; abundance: .; j_gene: TRBJ2-2; CDR3aa: CASSPQKFTGELFF; CDR3nt: TGTGCCAGCAGCCCACAGAAATTCACCGGGGAGCTGTTTTTT
v_gene: TRBV10-1; d_gene: .; abundance: .; j_gene: TRBJ2-7; CDR3aa: CASSESKRNEQYF; CDR3nt: TGCGCCAGCAGTGAGTCTAAAAGGAACGAGCAGTACTTC
v_gene: TRBV18; d_gene: .; abundance: .; j_gene: TRBJ2-3; CDR3aa: CASSPAGSADTQYF; CDR3nt: TGTGCCAGCTCACCCGCCGGATCGGCAGATACGCAGTATTTT
v_gene: TRBV18; d_gene: .; abundance: .; j_gene: TRBJ2-1; CDR3aa: CASSAGSSYNEQFF; CDR3nt: TGTGCCAGCTCTGCCGGGAGCTCCTACAATGAGCAGTTCTTC
v_gene: TRBV2; d_gene: TRBD1; abundance: .; j_gene: TRBJ2-6; CDR3aa: CASGTGSPGANVLTF; CDR3nt: TGTGCCAGCGGGACAGGTAGTCCTGGGGCCAACGTCCTGACTTTC
v_gene: TRBV5-1; d_gene: TRBD2; abundance: .; j_gene: TRBJ2-1; CDR3aa: CASSPPGLLKSSYEQFF; CDR3nt: TGCGCCAGCAGCCCCCCGGGACTACTAAAATCGAGCTATGAGCAGTTCTTC
v_gene: TRBV19; d_gene: TRBD1; abundance: .; j_gene: TRBJ2-3; CDR3aa: CASSIGQGVDTQYF; CDR3nt: TGTGCCAGTAGTATCGGACAGGGAGTAGATACGCAGTATTTT
v_gene: TRBV10-3; d_gene: .; abundance: few; j_gene: TRBJ1-2; CDR3aa: CAISESNGGGYTF; CDR3nt: TGTGCCATCAGTGAGTCGAACGGCGGGGGCTACACCTTC
v_gene: TRBV2; d_gene: TRBD1; abundance: .; j_gene: TRBJ1-2; CDR3aa: CASSKTGVPSEGEGYGYTF; CDR3nt: TGTGCCAGCAGCAAGACAGGGGTACCCTCGGAAGGGGAGGGTTATGGCTACACCTTC
v_gene: TRBV11-3; d_gene: .; abundance: .; j_gene: TRBJ1-1; CDR3aa: CASSLTALNTEAFF; CDR3nt: TGTGCCAGCAGCTTGACAGCTTTGAACACTGAAGCTTTCTTT
v_gene: TRBV15; d_gene: .; abundance: .; j_gene: TRBJ2-1; CDR3aa: CATSRGTNYEQFF; CDR3nt: TGTGCCACCAGCCGAGGAACGAACTATGAGCAGTTCTTC
v_gene: TRBV7-8; d_gene: .; abundance: .; j_gene: TRBJ2-7; CDR3aa: CASSLELYEQYF; CDR3nt: TGTGCCAGCAGCTTAGAACTCTACGAGCAGTACTTC
v_gene: TRBV7-8; d_gene: .; abundance: .; j_gene: TRBJ2-2; CDR3aa: CASSWGTDTGELFF; CDR3nt: TGTGCCAGCAGCTGGGGGACGGACACCGGGGAGCTGTTTTTT
v_gene: TRBV11-3; d_gene: .; abundance: few; j_gene: TRBJ2-7; CDR3aa: CASSYEQYF; CDR3nt: TGTGCCAGCAGTTACGAGCAGTACTTC
v_gene: TRBV10-2; d_gene: TRBD1; abundance: many; j_gene: TRBJ1-2; CDR3aa: CASSQDRGSDVYGYTF; CDR3nt: TGCGCCAGCAGCCAAGACAGGGGGTCCGATGTCTATGGCTACACCTTC
v_gene: TRBV11-2; d_gene: TRBD2; abundance: .; j_gene: TRBJ2-5; CDR3aa: CASTLRAGGMTQYF; CDR3nt: TGTGCCAGCACCCTGAGAGCGGGAGGGATGACCCAGTACTTC
v_gene: TRBV5-1; d_gene: .; abundance: .; j_gene: TRBJ1-1; CDR3aa: CASSFSANTEAFF; CDR3nt: TGCGCCAGCAGCTTTTCCGCGAACACTGAAGCTTTCTTT
v_gene: TRBV6-5; d_gene: .; abundance: once; j_gene: TRBJ1-3; CDR3aa: CAPSSTIYF; CDR3nt: TGTGCCCCCTCAAGCACCATATATTTT
v_gene: TRBV7-2; d_gene: .; abundance: .; j_gene: TRBJ2-5; CDR3aa: CASSFFGRQETQYF; CDR3nt: TGTGCCAGCAGCTTTTTCGGCCGCCAAGAGACCCAGTACTTC